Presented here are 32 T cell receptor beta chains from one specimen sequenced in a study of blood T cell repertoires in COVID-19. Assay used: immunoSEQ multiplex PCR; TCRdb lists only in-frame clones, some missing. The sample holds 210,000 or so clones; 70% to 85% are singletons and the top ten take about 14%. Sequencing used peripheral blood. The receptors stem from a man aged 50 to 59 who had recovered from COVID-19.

CDR3 coding DNA: TGCAGCGTGACGGGACACACGAACACTGAAGCTTTCTTT. Its protein is CSVTGHTNTEAFF. The genes are TRBV29-1 and TRBJ1-1; TRBD1 might be the D (6 bases). Germline loops: CDR1 SQVTM, CDR2 ANQGSEA. With 6 bases removed from V and 1 base from J, the gap between germline ends came to 12 bases. The CDR3 runs to 13 residues.

CDR3 sequence: CASSELGLRAANYGYTF. CDR3 bases: TGTGCCAGCAGTGAGCTCGGTCTCAGGGCAGCGAACTATGGCTACACCTTC. V gene TRBV25-1 combines with J gene TRBJ1-2; D is possibly TRBD1 (5 bases). The CDR3 runs 17 residues. Germline CDR1 reads MGHDK; CDR2 reads SYGVNS. Trimming stripped 3 bases from V and 2 bases from J, with 19 bases between.

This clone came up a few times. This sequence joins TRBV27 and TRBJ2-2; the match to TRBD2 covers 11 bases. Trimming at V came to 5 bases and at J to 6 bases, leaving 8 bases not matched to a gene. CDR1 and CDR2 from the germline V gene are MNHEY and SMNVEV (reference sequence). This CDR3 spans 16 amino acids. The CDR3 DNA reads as TGTGCCAGCAGTCGATTTAGACTAGCGGGACCCGGGGAGCTGTTTTTT. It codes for CASSRFRLAGPGELFF.

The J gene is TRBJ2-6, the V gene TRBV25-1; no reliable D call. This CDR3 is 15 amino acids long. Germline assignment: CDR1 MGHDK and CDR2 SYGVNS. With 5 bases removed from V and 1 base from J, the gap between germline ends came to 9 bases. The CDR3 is CASSSLQSGANVLTF. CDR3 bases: TGTGCCAGCAGTTCATTACAGTCTGGGGCCAACGTCCTGACTTTC.

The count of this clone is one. DNA of the CDR3: TGTGCCAGCAGCCAAGCTGCGAACACCGGGGAGCTGTTTTTT. Translating it yields CASSQAANTGELFF. The chain uses TRBV3-1 (or the pseudogene TRBV3-2) and TRBJ2-2; no clear D. V was cut by 1 base and J by 0 bases, with 3 bases left in between. The CDR3 covers 14 residues. From germline, CDR1 is LGHDT and CDR2 YNNKEL (reference sequence).

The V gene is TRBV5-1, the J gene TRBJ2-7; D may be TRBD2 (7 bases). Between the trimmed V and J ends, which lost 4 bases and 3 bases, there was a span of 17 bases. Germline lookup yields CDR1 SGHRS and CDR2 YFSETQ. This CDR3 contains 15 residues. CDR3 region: CASSRQGRVDYEQYF. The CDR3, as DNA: TGCGCCAGCAGCCGCCAGGGGAGGGTTGACTACGAGCAGTACTTC.

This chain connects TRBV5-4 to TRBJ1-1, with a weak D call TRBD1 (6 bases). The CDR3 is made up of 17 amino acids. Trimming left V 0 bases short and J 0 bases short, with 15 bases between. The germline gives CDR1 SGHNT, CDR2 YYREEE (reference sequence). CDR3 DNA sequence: TGTGCCAGCAGCTTGGCGTCGGGGGGCGGGTTGAACACTGAAGCTTTCTTT. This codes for CASSLASGGGLNTEAFF.

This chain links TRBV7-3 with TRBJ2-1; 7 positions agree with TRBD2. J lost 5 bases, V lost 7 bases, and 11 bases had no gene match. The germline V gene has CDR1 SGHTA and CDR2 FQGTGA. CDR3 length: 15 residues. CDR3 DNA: TGTGCCAGCACCTCGTACACTAGCGAAAACAATGAGCAGTTCTTC. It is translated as CASTSYTSENNEQFF.

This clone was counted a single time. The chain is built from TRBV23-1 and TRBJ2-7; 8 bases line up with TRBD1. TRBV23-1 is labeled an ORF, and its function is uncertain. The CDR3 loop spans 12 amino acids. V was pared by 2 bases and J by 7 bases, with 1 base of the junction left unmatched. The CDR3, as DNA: TGCGCCAGCAGTCAAAACAGGGGGGAGCAGTACTTC. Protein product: CASSQNRGEQYF.

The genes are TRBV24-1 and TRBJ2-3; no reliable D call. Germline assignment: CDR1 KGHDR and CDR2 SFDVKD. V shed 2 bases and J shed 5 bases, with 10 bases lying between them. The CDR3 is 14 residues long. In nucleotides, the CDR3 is TGTGCCACCAGTGATTCGAGCCCCGGAGATACGCAGTATTTT. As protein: CATSDSSPGDTQYF.

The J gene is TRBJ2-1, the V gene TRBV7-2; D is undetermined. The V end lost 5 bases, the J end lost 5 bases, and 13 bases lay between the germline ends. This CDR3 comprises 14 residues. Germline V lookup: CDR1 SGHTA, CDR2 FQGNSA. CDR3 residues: CASSPQPRNNEQFF. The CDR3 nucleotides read TGTGCCAGCAGCCCCCAACCTAGAAACAATGAGCAGTTCTTC.

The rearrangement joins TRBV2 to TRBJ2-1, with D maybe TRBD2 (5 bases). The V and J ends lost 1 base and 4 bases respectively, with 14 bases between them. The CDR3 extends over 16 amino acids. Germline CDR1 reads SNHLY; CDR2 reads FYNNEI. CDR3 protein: CASSEDEGATYNEQFF. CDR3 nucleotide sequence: TGTGCCAGCAGTGAAGATGAGGGTGCGACGTACAATGAGCAGTTCTTC.

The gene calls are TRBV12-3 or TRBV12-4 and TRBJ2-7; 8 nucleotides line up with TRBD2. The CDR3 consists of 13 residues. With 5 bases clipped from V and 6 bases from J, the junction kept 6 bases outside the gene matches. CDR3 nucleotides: TGTGCCAGCAGTCCACTAGCGGCAGCCGAGCAGTACTTC. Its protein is CASSPLAAAEQYF.

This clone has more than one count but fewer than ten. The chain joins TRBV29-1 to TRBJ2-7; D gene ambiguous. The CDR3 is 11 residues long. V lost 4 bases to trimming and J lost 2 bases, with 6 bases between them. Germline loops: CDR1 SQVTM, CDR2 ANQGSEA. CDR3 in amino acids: CSVGQTYEQYF. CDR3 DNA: TGCAGCGTTGGACAAACCTACGAGCAGTACTTC.

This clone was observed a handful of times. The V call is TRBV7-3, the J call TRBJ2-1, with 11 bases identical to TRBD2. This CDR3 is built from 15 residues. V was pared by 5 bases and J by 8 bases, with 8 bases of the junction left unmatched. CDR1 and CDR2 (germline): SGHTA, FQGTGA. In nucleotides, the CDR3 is TGTGCCAGCAGCCCTGGACTAGCGGGTCACGATGAGCAGTTCTTC. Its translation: CASSPGLAGHDEQFF.

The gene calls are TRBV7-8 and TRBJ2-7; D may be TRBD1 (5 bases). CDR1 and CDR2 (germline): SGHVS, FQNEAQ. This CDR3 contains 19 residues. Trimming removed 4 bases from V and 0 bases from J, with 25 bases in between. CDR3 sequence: CASSWKWTTGTFSSYEQYF. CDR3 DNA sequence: TGTGCCAGCAGCTGGAAATGGACAACTGGAACCTTTAGCTCCTACGAGCAGTACTTC.

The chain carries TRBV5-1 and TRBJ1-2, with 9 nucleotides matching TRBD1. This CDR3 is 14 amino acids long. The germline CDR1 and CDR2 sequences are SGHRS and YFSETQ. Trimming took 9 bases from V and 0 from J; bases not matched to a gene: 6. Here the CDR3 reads CATSGTGSNYGYTF. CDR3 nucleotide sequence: TGCGCCACCTCCGGGACAGGGTCTAACTATGGCTACACCTTC.

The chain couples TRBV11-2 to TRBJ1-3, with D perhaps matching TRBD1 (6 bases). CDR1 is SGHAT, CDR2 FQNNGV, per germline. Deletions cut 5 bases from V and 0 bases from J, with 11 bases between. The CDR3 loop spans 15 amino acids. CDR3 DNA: TGTGCCAGCAGCACAACGACAGGCTCTGGAAACACCATATATTTT. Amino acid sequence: CASSTTTGSGNTIYF.

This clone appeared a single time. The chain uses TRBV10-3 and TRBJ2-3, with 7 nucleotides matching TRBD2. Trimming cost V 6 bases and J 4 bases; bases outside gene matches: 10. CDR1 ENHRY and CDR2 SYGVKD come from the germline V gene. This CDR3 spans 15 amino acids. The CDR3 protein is CAISDVAGVSDTQYF. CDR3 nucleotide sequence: TGTGCCATCAGCGATGTGGCGGGAGTTTCAGATACGCAGTATTTT.

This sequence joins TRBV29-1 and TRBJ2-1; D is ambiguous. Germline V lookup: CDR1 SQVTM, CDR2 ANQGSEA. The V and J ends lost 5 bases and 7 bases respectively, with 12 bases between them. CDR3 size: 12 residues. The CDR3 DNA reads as TGCAGCGTTTCCTCCCTGAGGAATGAGCAGTTCTTC. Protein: CSVSSLRNEQFF.

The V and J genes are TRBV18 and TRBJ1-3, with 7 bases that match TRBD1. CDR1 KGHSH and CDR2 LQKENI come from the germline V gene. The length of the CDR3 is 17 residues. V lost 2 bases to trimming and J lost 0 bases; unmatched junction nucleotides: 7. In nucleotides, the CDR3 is TGTGCCAGCTCACCATGGCCAGGGGGAGTCTCTGGAAACACCATATATTTT. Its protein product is CASSPWPGGVSGNTIYF.

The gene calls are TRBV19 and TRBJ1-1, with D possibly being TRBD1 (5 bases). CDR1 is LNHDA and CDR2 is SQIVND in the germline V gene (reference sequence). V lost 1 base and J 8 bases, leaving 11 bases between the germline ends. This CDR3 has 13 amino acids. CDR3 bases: TGTGCCAGTAGTATAGGAAGGGAGGGGGAAGCTTTCTTT. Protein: CASSIGREGEAFF.

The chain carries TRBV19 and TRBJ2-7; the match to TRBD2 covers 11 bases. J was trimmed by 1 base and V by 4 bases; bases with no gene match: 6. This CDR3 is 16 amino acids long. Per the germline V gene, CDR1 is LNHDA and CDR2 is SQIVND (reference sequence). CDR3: CASSKIAGGLSYEQYF. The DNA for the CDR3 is TGTGCCAGTAGTAAAATAGCGGGAGGGCTTTCCTACGAGCAGTACTTC.

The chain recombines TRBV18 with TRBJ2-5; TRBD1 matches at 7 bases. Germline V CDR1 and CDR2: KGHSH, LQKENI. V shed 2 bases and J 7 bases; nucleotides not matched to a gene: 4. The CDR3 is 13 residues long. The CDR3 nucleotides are TGTGCCAGCTCACCAGACAGGGAAGGGACCCAGTACTTC. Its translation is CASSPDREGTQYF.

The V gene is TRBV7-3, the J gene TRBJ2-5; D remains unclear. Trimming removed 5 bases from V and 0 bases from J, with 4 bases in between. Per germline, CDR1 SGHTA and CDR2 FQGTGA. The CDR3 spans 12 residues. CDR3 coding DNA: TGTGCCAGCAGCCCAGACCAAGAGACCCAGTACTTC. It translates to CASSPDQETQYF.

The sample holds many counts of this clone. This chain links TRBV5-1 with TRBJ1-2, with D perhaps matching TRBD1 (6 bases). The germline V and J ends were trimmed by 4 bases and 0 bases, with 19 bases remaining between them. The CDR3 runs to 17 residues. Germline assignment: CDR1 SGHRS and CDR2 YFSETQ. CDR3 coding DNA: TGCGCCAGCAGCGAAGGGGGTATGGTTAAAGCTAACTATGGCTACACCTTC. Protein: CASSEGGMVKANYGYTF.

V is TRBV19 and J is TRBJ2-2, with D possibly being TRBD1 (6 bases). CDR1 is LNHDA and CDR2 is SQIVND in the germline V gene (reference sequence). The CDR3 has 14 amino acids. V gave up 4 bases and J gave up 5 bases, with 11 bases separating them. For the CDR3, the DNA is TGTGCCAGTAGTAGGTTGGGGGCGACCGGGGAGCTGTTTTTT. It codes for CASSRLGATGELFF.

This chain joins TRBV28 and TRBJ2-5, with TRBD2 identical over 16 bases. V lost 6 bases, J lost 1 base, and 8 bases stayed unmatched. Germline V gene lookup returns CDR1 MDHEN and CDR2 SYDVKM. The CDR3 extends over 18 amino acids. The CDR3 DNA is TGTGCCAGCAGCCCAGGGACTAGCGGGAGGGTTTTCCAAGAGACCCAGTACTTC. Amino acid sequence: CASSPGTSGRVFQETQYF.

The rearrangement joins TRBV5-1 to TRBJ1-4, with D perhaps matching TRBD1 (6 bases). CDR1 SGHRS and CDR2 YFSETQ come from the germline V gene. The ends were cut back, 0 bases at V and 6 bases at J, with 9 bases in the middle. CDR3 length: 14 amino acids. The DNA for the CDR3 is TGCGCCAGCAGCTTGGAACAGGGCTATGAAAAACTGTTTTTT. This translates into CASSLEQGYEKLFF. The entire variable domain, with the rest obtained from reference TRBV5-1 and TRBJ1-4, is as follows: KAGVTQTPRYLIKTRGQQVTLSCSPISGHRSVSWYQQTPGQGLQFLFEYFSETQRNKGNFPGRFSGRQFSNSRSEMNVSTLELGDSALYLCASSLEQGYEKLFFGSGTQLSVL.

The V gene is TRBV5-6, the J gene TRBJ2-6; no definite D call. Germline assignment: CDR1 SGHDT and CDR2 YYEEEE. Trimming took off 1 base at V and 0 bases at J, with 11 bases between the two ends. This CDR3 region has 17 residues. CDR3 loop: CASSLFVLDSGANVLTF. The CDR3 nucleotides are TGTGCCAGCAGCTTGTTCGTATTAGACTCTGGGGCCAACGTCCTGACTTTC.

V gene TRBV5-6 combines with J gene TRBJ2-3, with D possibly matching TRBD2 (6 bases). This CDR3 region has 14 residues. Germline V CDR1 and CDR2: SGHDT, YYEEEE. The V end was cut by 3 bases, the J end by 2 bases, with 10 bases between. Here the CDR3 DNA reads TGTGCCAGCAGCTCGACGGGGGTCACAGATACGCAGTATTTT. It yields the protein CASSSTGVTDTQYF. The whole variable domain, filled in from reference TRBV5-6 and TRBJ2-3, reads DAGVTQSPTHLIKTRGQQVTLRCSPKSGHDTVSWYQQALGQGPQFIFQYYEEEERQRGNFPDRFSGHQFPNYSSELNVNALLLGDSALYLCASSSTGVTDTQYFGPGTRLTVL.

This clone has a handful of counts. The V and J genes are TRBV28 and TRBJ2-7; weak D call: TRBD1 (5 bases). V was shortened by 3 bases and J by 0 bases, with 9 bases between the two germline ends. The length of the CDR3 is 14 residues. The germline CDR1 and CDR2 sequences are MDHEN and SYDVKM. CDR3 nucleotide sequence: TGTGCCAGCAGTTTTTCAGGGTTCTCCTACGAGCAGTACTTC. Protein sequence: CASSFSGFSYEQYF.